The rows below give T cell receptor beta chains drawn from one sample of a study of blood T cells in healthy people across ages. TCRdb passed the 5' RACE reads through MiXCR, listing each CDR3 protein once. The table includes about 1.6 million distinct CDR3 sequences, about 31% detected once. Material for sequencing was blood. The receptor source for this set is a woman aged 30 to 39 in good health. The CDR3 runs from the conserved cysteine through the conserved F or W. The D gene is left open where the match is weak. Clone sizes are given selectively: once, few, many, or a class where the clone is expanded.

>.|TRBJ2-7|.|TRBV20-1
TGCAGTGCCTACAGGCCCAGCTACGAGCAGTACTTC
CSAYRPSYEQYF
>.|TRBJ2-1|.|TRBV7-8
TGTGCCAGCAGCTTAGTCAGGGCCAATGAGCAGTTCTTC
CASSLVRANEQFF
>.|TRBJ1-5|.|TRBV20-1
TGCAGTGGCCACTCCATCAGGCCCCAGCATTTT
CSGHSIRPQHF
>few|TRBJ2-7|TRBD2|TRBV7-2
TGTGCCAGCAGCCCTGGACGGGGGGTAACCTACGAGCAGTACTTC
CASSPGRGVTYEQYF
>.|TRBJ2-3|TRBD2|TRBV20-1
TGCAGTGCCGGCCCAGCGGGGGGGCCAGATACGCAGTATTTT
CSAGPAGGPDTQYF
>.|TRBJ2-3|TRBD2|TRBV10-3
TGTGCCATTAGCGGGGGAACAGATCCGCAGTATTTT
CAISGGTDPQYF
>.|TRBJ1-5|TRBD1|TRBV28
TGTGCCAGCAGTTTATGGCCGGGACAGGCAAATCAGCCCCAGCATTTT
CASSLWPGQANQPQHF
>.|TRBJ2-1|.|TRBV12-3/TRBV12-4
TGTGCCAGCAGTTTAGCGGAAATTCTTACAAGTGAGCAGTTCTTC
CASSLAEILTSEQFF
>.|TRBJ2-1|TRBD1|TRBV9
TGTGTCAGCAGCGGGACAGGGACCAGCTCCTACAATGAGCAGTTCTTC
CVSSGTGTSSYNEQFF
>many|TRBJ2-2|TRBD1|TRBV10-2
TGCGCCAGCAGTGACAGGGGGAAGGCTAACACCGGGGAGCTGTTTTTT
CASSDRGKANTGELFF
>.|TRBJ1-1|.|TRBV7-2
TGTGCCAGCAGCGGCTGGGGTCGGGGCACTGAAGCTTTCTTT
CASSGWGRGTEAFF
>.|TRBJ1-1|.|TRBV28
TGTGCCAGTTTTCGGGCAGGGACTGAAGCTTTCTTT
CASFRAGTEAFF
>.|TRBJ1-5|.|TRBV12-3/TRBV12-4
TGTGCCAGCTACCTATCAGGGGCTGGCAATCAGCCCCAGCATTTT
CASYLSGAGNQPQHF
>few|TRBJ2-4|.|TRBV3-1
TGTGCCAGCAGCCGGTTGGGAGGACCTAGGGACAAAAACATTCAGTACTTC
CASSRLGGPRDKNIQYF
>.|TRBJ2-7|TRBD2|TRBV27
TGTGCCAGCAGTTCTCCGACTAGCGGGAGGGGCTACGAGCAGTACTTC
CASSSPTSGRGYEQYF
>.|TRBJ2-3|.|TRBV28
TGTGCCAGCAGCTTGGGGAGCAATACGCAGTATTTT
CASSLGSNTQYF
>.|TRBJ2-3|TRBD2|TRBV3-1
TGTGCCAGCAGCCAAACCCTGGCGGGAGTGGATTTAGATACGCAGTATTTT
CASSQTLAGVDLDTQYF
>.|TRBJ2-1|.|TRBV14
TGTGCCAGCAGCCAAAAGCTGGGGCTAGGCTATTACAATGAGCAGTTCTTC
CASSQKLGLGYYNEQFF
>many|TRBJ2-7|TRBD1|TRBV10-1
TGCGCCAGCAGTGTGGGACAGGGAGGCGAGCAGTACTTC
CASSVGQGGEQYF
>.|TRBJ1-2|TRBD1|TRBV20-1
TGCAGTGCTCCGGGACAGGACTCAGGCTACACCTTC
CSAPGQDSGYTF
>.|TRBJ2-5|.|TRBV6-1
TGTGCCAGCAGTGCTACCAGCAGGCGAGAGACCCAGTACTTC
CASSATSRRETQYF
>.|TRBJ2-2|.|TRBV5-1
TGCGCCAGCAAGGACAAACCGAACACCGGGGAGCTGTTTTTT
CASKDKPNTGELFF
>once|TRBJ1-5|TRBD1|TRBV5-1
TGCGCCAGCAGCTTGGGGGGACAGACTAATCGGCCCCAGCATTTT
CASSLGGQTNRPQHF
>.|TRBJ1-1|.|TRBV20-1
TGCAGTGCTAGAATGGGGGACACTGAAGCTTTCTTT
CSARMGDTEAFF
>.|TRBJ1-1|.|TRBV4-1
TGCGCCAGCAGCCAACTTCCCCCGAGGGCACGGTTATCGGGCACTGAAGCTTTCTTT
CASSQLPPRARLSGTEAFF
>.|TRBJ1-2|.|TRBV20-1
TGCAGTCAGCAAGATAGCAGGGCCAGATCCTATGGCTACACCTTC
CSQQDSRARSYGYTF
>few|TRBJ2-1|TRBD2|TRBV20-1
TGCAGTGCTTCTCTTACTAGCGGCCTGCAGTTCTTC
CSASLTSGLQFF
>few|TRBJ2-1|TRBD1|TRBV10-3
TGTGCCATCAGTGAGTCCGGGACAGGGGGCTATGAGCAGTTCTTC
CAISESGTGGYEQFF
>.|TRBJ2-3|TRBD2|TRBV20-1
TGCAGTGGTAGAAGCCCCGGGACTAGCCCGGATACGCAGTATTTT
CSGRSPGTSPDTQYF
>.|TRBJ1-5|.|TRBV19
TGTGCCAGTAGTAGAGGGAGGCAGCCCCAGCATTTT
CASSRGRQPQHF
>.|TRBJ2-1|.|TRBV4-1
TGCGCCAGCAGCCAAGAATCACTTCTGGATGAGCAGTTCTTC
CASSQESLLDEQFF
>.|TRBJ2-7|TRBD2|TRBV6-1
TGTGCCAGCAAGCGAACGGGACTAGCGGGAGAAGAGATCCAGTACTTC
CASKRTGLAGEEIQYF
>.|TRBJ2-7|.|TRBV5-1
TGCGCCAGCAGCTCCTACCCCGGATTCTCCTACGAGCAGTACTTC
CASSSYPGFSYEQYF
>.|TRBJ2-3|TRBD2|TRBV2
TGTGCCAGCAGCCCGGACCTAGCGGGAGGAGATACGCAGTATTTT
CASSPDLAGGDTQYF
>few|TRBJ2-5|.|TRBV5-1
TGCGCCAGCAGCTTGGAGGCAGGGGATTGGGAGACCCAGTACTTC
CASSLEAGDWETQYF
>.|TRBJ1-6|.|TRBV7-3
TGTGCCAGCAGCCGCGGCAGGCGGGGCGGTTGGGATTCACCCCTCCACTTT
CASSRGRRGGWDSPLHF
>few|TRBJ2-3|.|TRBV10-3
TGTGCCATCAGTGAACGTTCAGATACGCAGTATTTT
CAISERSDTQYF
>few|TRBJ2-3|.|TRBV6-5
TGTGCCAGCAGTTACTCACCAGCAACAGATACGCAGTATTTT
CASSYSPATDTQYF
>.|TRBJ2-1|.|TRBV2
TGTGCCAGCGTAGTAGCGCGGAATGAGCAGTTCTTC
CASVVARNEQFF
>.|TRBJ2-7|.|TRBV21-1
TGTGCCAGCAGCACCTTTTTCCTAGCGGGTGGCCACGAGCAGTACTTC
CASSTFFLAGGHEQYF
>.|TRBJ2-7|.|TRBV7-6
TGTGCCAGCAGCGCCTTTTGGGGGTACGAGCAGTACTTC
CASSAFWGYEQYF
>.|TRBJ2-5|TRBD2|TRBV14
TGTGCCAGCAGCCAAGAGGTGGGACTAGCGGGATACGATGAGACCCAGTACTTC
CASSQEVGLAGYDETQYF
>.|TRBJ2-5|TRBD2|TRBV3-1
TGTGCCAGCAGCCCGGGACTAGCGGGGTGGGAGACCCAGTACTTC
CASSPGLAGWETQYF
>.|TRBJ1-1|.|TRBV15
TGTGCCACCAGCAGTCGGGGCACTGAAGCTTTCTTT
CATSSRGTEAFF
>.|TRBJ2-7|.|TRBV20-1
TGCAGTGCTCCTTTTACAGGGAATTACGAGCAGTACTTC
CSAPFTGNYEQYF
>few|TRBJ2-7|TRBD1|TRBV4-1
TGCGCCAGCAGCCTGACAGGGTCTACGGGGGAGCAGTACTTC
CASSLTGSTGEQYF
>.|TRBJ2-4|TRBD2|TRBV27
TGTGCCAGCAGTTCGACCGTAGCGGGAGGGCCTGGAGACATTCAGTACTTC
CASSSTVAGGPGDIQYF
>.|TRBJ2-7|.|TRBV5-1
TGCGCCAGCAGCTTGGACCGAACATCAGTTTGTTACGAGCAGTACTTC
CASSLDRTSVCYEQYF
>.|TRBJ1-5|.|TRBV24-1
TGTGCCACCGGGACGGGGCAGGGTCAGCCCCAGCATTTT
CATGTGQGQPQHF
>.|TRBJ2-7|TRBD2|TRBV20-1
TGCAGTGCCAACCGGGGGGATAAACCCTACGAGCAGTACTTC
CSANRGDKPYEQYF
>.|TRBJ1-2|.|TRBV30
TGTGCCTGGAGGCTATATGGCTACACCTTC
CAWRLYGYTF
>.|TRBJ1-1|TRBD1|TRBV5-1
TGCGCCAGCAGCTTGGCCCTTACAGGGGGCTACACTGAAGCTTTCTTT
CASSLALTGGYTEAFF
>few|TRBJ2-1|TRBD2|TRBV20-1
TGCAGTGCAACAAGCGGGGGGAGCTCCTACAATGAGCAGTTCTTC
CSATSGGSSYNEQFF
>few|TRBJ1-5|.|TRBV12-3/TRBV12-4
TGTGCCAGCAGTTTAGACGGGTTGAATCAGCCCCAGCATTTT
CASSLDGLNQPQHF